This T cell receptor (beta chain) was captured by sequencing in a study of blood T cell repertoires in COVID-19. Study at large: Specimens from acute and convalescent COVID-19 originated in the United States, Italy and Spain. The analysed material was cDNA or gDNA that came from T cells, B-cell-depleted T cells, or PBMCs.

The Seattle site enrolled patients during active infection and followed them longitudinally. Trimming took 1 base from V and 8 from J; bases not matched to a gene: 11. The germline V gene encodes CDR1 SGHKS and CDR2 YYEKEE (reference sequence). There are 16 residues in the CDR3. In the authors' workflow: Reference gene primers were amplified, and this amplification served to estimate nucleated cell counts. Here immunoSEQ multiplex PCR was the method, and the copy in TCRdb shows in-frame clones only, minus some. That table furnishes V, J and clone size, whereas the DNA furnished D and trimming. The top ten hold roughly 2.8% of the sample, which has about 310,000 clones, 90% seen once.

Sequencing was performed on peripheral blood. The genes are TRBV5-5 and TRBJ2-1, with 8 bases lining up with TRBD2. The receptor was derived from a woman aged 25-40 years with COVID-19, enrolled during active disease. DNA of the CDR3: TGTGCCAGCAGCTTGTTCGCTGGGACTAGTGGCGATGAGCAGTTCTTC. It is translated as CASSLFAGTSGDEQFF.